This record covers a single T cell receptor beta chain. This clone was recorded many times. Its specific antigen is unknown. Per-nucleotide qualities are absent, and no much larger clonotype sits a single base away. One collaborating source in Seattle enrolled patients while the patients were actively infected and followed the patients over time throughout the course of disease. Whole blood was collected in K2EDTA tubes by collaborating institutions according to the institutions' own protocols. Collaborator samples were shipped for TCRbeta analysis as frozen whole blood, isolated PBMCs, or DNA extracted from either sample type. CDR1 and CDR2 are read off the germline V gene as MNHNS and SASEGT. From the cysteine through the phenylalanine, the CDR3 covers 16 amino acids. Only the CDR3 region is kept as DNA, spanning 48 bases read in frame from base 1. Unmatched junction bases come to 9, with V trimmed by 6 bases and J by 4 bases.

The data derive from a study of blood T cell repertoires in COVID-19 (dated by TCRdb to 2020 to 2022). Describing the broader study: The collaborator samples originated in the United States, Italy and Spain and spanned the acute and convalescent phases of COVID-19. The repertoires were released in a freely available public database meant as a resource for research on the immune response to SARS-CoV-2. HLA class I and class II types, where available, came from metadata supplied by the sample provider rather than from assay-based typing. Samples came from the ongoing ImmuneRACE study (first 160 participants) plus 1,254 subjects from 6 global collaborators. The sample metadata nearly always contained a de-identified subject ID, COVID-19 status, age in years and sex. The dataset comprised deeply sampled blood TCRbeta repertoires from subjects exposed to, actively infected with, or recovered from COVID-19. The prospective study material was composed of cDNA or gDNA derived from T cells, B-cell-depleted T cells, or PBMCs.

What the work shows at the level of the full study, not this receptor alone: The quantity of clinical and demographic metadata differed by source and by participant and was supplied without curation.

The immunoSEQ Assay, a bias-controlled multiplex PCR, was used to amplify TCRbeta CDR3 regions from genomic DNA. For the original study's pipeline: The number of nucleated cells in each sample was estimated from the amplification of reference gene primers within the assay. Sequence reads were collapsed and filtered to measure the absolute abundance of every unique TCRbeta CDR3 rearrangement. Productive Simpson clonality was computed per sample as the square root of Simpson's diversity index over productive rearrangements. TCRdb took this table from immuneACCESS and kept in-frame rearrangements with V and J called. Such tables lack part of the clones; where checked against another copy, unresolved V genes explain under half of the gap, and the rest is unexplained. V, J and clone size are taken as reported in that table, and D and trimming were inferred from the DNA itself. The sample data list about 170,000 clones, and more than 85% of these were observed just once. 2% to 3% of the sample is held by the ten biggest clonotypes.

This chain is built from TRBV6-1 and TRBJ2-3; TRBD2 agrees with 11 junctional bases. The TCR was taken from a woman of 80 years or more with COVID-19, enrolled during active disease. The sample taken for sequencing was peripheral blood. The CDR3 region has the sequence CASSELIAGGPDTQYF. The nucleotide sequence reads TGTGCCAGCAGCGAATTAATAGCGGGAGGGCCAGATACGCAGTATTTT.